This T cell receptor beta chain was sequenced for a study of cytomegalovirus exposure and HLA in healthy donors. V lost 4 bases, J lost 5 bases, and 6 bases stayed unmatched. The CDR3 is 14 amino acids. Germline assignment: CDR1 MDHEN and CDR2 SYDVKM. Both 60 Vbeta primers and 13 Jbeta primers went into the PCR. TCRdb's table, derived via immunoSEQ multiplex PCR, lists solely in-frame clones and lacks some. Of 120,000 or so clones listed, around four fifths are singletons. The chain recombines TRBV28 with TRBJ2-7; 9 bases fit TRBD2. Sequenced sample: PBMCs. The TCR sequence derives from a woman aged 55 to 70 in good health and CMV-seropositive. CDR3 loop: CASSSGTSRNEQYF. The CDR3 DNA follows: TGTGCCAGCAGTTCCGGGACTAGCAGAAACGAGCAGTACTTC. The variable domain in full, with the rest retrieved from reference TRBV28 and TRBJ2-7, is DVKVTQSSRYLVKRTGEKVFLECVQDMDHENMFWYRQDPGLGLRLIYFSYDVKMKEKGDIPEGYSVSREKKERFSLILESASTNQTSMYLCASSSGTSRNEQYFGPGTRLTVT.